This T cell receptor (beta chain) was sequenced for a study of T cells after yellow fever vaccination. Trimming removed 4 bases at V and 7 bases at J, with 17 bases between. The CDR3 sequence is 15 residues long. Each CDR3 protein gets one entry after TCRdb re-called the 5' RACE reads with MiXCR. The table has 450,000 to 550,000 distinct CDR3 sequences, 15% to 20% seen once. The TCR comes from a man younger than 45 who received the YFV17D yellow fever vaccine. This chain links TRBV12-3 or TRBV12-4 with TRBJ2-1; tentative D call: TRBD2 (6 bases). The sequenced sample was PBMCs, obtained 15 days after the yellow fever booster vaccination. CDR3 residues: CASSSTREYGNEQFF. In DNA form, the CDR3 reads TGTGCCAGCAGTTCGACTAGAGAGTACGGGAATGAGCAGTTCTTC.